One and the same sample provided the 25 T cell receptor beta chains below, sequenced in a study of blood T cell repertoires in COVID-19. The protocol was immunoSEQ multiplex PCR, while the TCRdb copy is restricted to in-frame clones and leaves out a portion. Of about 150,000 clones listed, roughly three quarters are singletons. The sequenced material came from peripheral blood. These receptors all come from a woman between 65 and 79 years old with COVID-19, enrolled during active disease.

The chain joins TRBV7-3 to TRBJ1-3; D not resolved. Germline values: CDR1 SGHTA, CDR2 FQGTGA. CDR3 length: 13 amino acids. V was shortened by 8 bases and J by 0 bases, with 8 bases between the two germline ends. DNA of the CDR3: TGTGCCAGCTCCGCGAGCTCTGGAAACACCATATATTTT. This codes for CASSASSGNTIYF.

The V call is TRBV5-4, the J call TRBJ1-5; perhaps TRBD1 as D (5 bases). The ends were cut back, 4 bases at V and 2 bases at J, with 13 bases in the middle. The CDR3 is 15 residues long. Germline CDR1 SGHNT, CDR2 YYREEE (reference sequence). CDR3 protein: CASSAGLGGNQPQHF. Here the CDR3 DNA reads TGTGCCAGCAGCGCGGGACTAGGTGGCAATCAGCCCCAGCATTTT.

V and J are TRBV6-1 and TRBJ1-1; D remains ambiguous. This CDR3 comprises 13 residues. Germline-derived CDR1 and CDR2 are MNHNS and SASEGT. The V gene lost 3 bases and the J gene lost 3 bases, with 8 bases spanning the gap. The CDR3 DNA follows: TGTGCCAGCAGTGATAGCTTGGACACTGAAGCTTTCTTT. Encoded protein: CASSDSLDTEAFF.

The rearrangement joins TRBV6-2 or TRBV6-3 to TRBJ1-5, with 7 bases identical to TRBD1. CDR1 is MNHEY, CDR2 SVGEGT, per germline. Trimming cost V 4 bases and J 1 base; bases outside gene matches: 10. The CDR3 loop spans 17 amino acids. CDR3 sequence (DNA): TGTGCCAGCAGTTCATACCCGCAGGGGGTAAGCAATCAGCCCCAGCATTTT. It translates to CASSSYPQGVSNQPQHF.

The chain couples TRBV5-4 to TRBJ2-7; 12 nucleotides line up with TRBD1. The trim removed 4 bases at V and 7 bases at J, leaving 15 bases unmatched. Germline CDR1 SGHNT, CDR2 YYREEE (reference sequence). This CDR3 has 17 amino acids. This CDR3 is CASSPWRPGQGAGEQYF. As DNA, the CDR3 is TGTGCCAGCAGCCCTTGGCGGCCGGGACAGGGGGCAGGGGAGCAGTACTTC.

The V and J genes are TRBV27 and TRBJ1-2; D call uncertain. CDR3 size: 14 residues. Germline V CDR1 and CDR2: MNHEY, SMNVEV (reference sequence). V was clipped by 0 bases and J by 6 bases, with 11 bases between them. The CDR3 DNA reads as TGTGCCAGCAGTTTATCGATGGAGGCCCATGGCTACACCTTC. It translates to CASSLSMEAHGYTF.

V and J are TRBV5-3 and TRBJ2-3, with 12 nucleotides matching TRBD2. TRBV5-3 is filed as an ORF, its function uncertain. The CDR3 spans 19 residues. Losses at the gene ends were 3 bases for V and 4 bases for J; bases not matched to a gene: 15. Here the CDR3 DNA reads TGTGCCAGAAGCTGGGTAGAAGGGCTAGCGGGGGGGCCCTCAGATACGCAGTATTTT. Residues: CARSWVEGLAGGPSDTQYF.

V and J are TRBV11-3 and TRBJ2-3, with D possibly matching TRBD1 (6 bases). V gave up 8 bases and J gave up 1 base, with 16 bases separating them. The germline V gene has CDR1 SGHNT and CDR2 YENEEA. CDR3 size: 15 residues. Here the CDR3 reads CASGTYRDGTDTQYF. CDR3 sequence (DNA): TGTGCCAGCGGGACCTACAGGGACGGCACAGATACGCAGTATTTT.

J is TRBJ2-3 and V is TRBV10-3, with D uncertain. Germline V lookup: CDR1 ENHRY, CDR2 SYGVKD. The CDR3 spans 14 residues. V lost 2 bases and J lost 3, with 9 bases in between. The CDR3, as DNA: TGTGCCATCAGTGAGGACCGACTGACAGATACGCAGTATTTT. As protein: CAISEDRLTDTQYF.

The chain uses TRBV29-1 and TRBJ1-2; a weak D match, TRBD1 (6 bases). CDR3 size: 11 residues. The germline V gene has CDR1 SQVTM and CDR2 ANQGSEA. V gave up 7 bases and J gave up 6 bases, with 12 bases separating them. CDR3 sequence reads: CSGLQGNGYTF. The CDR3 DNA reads TGCAGCGGTCTCCAGGGGAATGGCTACACCTTC.

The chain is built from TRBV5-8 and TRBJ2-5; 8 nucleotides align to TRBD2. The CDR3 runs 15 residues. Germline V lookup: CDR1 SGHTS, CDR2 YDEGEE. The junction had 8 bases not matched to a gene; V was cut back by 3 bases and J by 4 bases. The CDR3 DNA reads TGTGCCAGCAGCTCCTTAGCGGGGACGGGAGAGACCCAGTACTTC. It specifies CASSSLAGTGETQYF.

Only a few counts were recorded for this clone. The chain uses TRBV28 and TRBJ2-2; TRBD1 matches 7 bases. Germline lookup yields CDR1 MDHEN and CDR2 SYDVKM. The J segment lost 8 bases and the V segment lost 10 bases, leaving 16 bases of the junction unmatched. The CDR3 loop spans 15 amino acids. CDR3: CATSPPQGWGGELFF. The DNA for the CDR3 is TGTGCCACCAGCCCCCCACAGGGGTGGGGGGGGGAGCTGTTTTTT.

As DNA, the CDR3 is TGTGCCAGCAGTGAAGACAGGGTTCAGCCCCAGCATTTT. This encodes CASSEDRVQPQHF. The chain couples TRBV2 to TRBJ1-5; TRBD1 might be the D (6 bases). Trimming took 1 base from V and 6 from J, leaving 7 bases between them. This CDR3 region has 13 residues. CDR1 and CDR2 from the germline V gene are SNHLY and FYNNEI.

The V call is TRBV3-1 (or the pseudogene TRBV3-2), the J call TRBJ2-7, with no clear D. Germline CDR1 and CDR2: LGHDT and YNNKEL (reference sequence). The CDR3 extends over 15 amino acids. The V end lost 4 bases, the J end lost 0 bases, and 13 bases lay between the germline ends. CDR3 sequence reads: CASSRGYEASYEQYF. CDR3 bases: TGTGCCAGCAGCCGAGGATACGAGGCCTCCTACGAGCAGTACTTC.

The CDR3 spells CASSLGTASGANVLTF. CDR3 bases: TGTGCCAGTTCTTTAGGGACAGCCTCTGGGGCCAACGTCCTGACTTTC. The rearrangement joins TRBV19 to TRBJ2-6, with 7 nucleotides matching TRBD1. Germline V CDR1 and CDR2: LNHDA, SQIVND (reference sequence). The CDR3 is 16 residues long. With 8 bases clipped from V and 0 bases from J, the junction kept 7 bases outside the gene matches.

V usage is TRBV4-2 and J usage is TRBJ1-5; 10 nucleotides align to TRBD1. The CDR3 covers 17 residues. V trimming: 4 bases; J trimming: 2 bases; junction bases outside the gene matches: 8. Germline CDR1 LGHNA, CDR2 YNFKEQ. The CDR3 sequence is CASSPPTGGAGNQPQHF. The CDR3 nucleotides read TGTGCCAGCAGCCCCCCGACAGGGGGCGCGGGCAATCAGCCCCAGCATTTT.

CDR3 sequence (DNA): TGTGCCAGCAGCCTAAACAGGGTTAGCAATCAGCCCCAGCATTTT. Amino acid sequence: CASSLNRVSNQPQHF. The chain employs TRBV5-6 and TRBJ1-5; TRBD1 might be the D (6 bases). Germline assignment: CDR1 SGHDT and CDR2 YYEEEE. Trimming stripped 4 bases from V and 0 bases from J, with 11 bases between. The CDR3 has 15 residues.

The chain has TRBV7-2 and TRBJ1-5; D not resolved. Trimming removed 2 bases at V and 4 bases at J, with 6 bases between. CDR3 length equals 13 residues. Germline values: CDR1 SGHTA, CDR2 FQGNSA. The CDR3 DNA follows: TGTGCCAGCAGCTTAATAGCTAATCAGCCCCAGCATTTT. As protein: CASSLIANQPQHF.

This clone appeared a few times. CDR3: CASSLGGWDTEAFF. CDR3 nucleotides: TGTGCCAGCAGTTTGGGGGGTTGGGACACTGAAGCTTTCTTT. The rearrangement joins TRBV28 to TRBJ1-1, with a weak D call TRBD1 (5 bases). Germline lookup yields CDR1 MDHEN and CDR2 SYDVKM. V was shortened by 3 bases and J by 3 bases, with 11 bases between the two germline ends. This CDR3 region has 14 residues.

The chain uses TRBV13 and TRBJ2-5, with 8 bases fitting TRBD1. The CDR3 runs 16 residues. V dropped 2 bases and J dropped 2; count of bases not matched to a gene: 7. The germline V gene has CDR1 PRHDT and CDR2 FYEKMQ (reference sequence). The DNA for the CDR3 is TGTGCCAGCAGCTTAATGCAGGGGGCATCGCAAGAGACCCAGTACTTC. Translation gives CASSLMQGASQETQYF.

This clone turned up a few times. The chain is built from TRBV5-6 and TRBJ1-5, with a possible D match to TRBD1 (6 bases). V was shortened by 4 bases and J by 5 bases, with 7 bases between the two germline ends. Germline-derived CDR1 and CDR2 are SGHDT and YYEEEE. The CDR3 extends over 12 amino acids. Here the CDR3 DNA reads TGTGCCAGCAGCCAGGGGTATCAGCCCCAGCATTTT. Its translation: CASSQGYQPQHF.

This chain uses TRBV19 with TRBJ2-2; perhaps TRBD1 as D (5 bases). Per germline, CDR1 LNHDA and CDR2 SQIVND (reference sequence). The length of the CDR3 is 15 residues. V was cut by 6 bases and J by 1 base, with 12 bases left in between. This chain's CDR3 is CASSIGQVNTGELFF. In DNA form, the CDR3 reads TGTGCCAGTAGCATCGGACAAGTGAACACCGGGGAGCTGTTTTTT. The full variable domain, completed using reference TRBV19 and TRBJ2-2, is DGGITQSPKYLFRKEGQNVTLSCEQNLNHDAMYWYRQDPGQGLRLIYYSQIVNDFQKGDIAEGYSVSREKKESFPLTVTSAQKNPTAFYLCASSIGQVNTGELFFGEGSRLTVL.

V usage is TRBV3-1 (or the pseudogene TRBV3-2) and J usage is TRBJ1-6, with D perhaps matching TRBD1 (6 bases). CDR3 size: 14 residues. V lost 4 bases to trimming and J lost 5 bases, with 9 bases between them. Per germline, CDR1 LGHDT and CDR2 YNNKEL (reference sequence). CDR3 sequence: CASSPRQDNSPLHF. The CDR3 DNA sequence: TGTGCCAGCAGCCCTCGACAGGATAATTCACCCCTCCACTTT.

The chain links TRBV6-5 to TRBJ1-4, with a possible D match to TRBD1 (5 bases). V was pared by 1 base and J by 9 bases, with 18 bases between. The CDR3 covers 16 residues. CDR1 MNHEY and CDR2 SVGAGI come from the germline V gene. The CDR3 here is CASSYFQGGRNQKLFF. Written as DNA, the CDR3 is TGTGCCAGCAGTTACTTTCAGGGCGGCCGCAATCAAAAACTGTTTTTT.

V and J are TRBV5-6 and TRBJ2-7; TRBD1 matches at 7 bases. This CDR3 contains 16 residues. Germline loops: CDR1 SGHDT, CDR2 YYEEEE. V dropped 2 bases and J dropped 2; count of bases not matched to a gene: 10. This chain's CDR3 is CASSFYSAQGAYEQYF. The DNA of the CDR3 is TGTGCCAGCAGCTTCTACTCTGCTCAGGGGGCCTACGAGCAGTACTTC.